Listed here are 4 T cell receptor beta chains from one sample, sequenced in a study of blood T cell repertoires in COVID-19. Generated by immunoSEQ multiplex PCR, the TCRdb table keeps only in-frame clones and is missing some. Of some 120,000 clones listed, just under 85% were seen once; the top ten hold less than 8%. Sequencing used peripheral blood. The receptors stem from a man aged 65 to 79 with active or convalescent COVID-19.

The chain uses TRBV30 and TRBJ1-5; D unresolved. Trimming removed 2 bases from V and 4 bases from J, with 9 bases in between. The germline CDR1 and CDR2 sequences are GTSNPN and SVGIG (reference sequence). The CDR3 is 13 amino acids. As DNA, the CDR3 is TGTGCCTGGAGTTCCCGGGAGAATCAGCCCCAGCATTTT. Translation: CAWSSRENQPQHF.

The chain carries TRBV7-8 and TRBJ2-1; 10 bases are shared with TRBD1. Germline CDR1 SGHVS, CDR2 FQNEAQ. The CDR3 extends over 17 amino acids. V gave up 1 base and J gave up 8 bases; unmatched junction bases: 11. Written as DNA, the CDR3 is TGTGCCAGCAGCTTAGGAACCGGGACAGGGGTAGTCTATGAGCAGTTCTTC. This codes for CASSLGTGTGVVYEQFF.

Only one count was recorded for this clone. The chain joins TRBV20-1 to TRBJ2-7, with D possibly matching TRBD2 (5 bases). Trimming shortened V by 3 bases and J by 5 bases, and 11 bases separated the two germline ends. Looked up from germline, CDR1 is DFQATT and CDR2 is SNEGSKA (reference sequence). The CDR3 has 12 residues. The CDR3 reads CSASRRFDEQYF. In DNA, the CDR3 is TGCAGTGCTAGTCGGAGGTTCGACGAGCAGTACTTC.

This clone is a singleton in its sample. The V call is TRBV27, the J call TRBJ2-1, with D perhaps matching TRBD1 (6 bases). V was pared by 3 bases and J by 3 bases, with 12 bases between. Germline CDR1 reads MNHEY; CDR2 reads SMNVEV (reference sequence). The CDR3 contains 15 residues. In DNA, the CDR3 is TGTGCCAGCAGTTTCCGGGACAAATACTACAATGAGCAGTTCTTC. It specifies CASSFRDKYYNEQFF.